Listed below are T cell receptor beta chains from one sample, sequenced in a study of cytomegalovirus exposure and HLA in healthy donors. Method: immunoSEQ multiplex PCR; TCRdb's copy keeps in-frame clones and lacks some. This table has tens of thousands of clones, more than 70% appearing once. Sequencing was performed on PBMCs. These receptor sequences come from a young man in good health and CMV-seronegative. The CDR3 runs from the conserved cysteine through the conserved F or W. Only some rows state a clone size, as once, few, many or a class for expanded clones.

size: NA
V: TRBV28
J: TRBJ2-7
CDR3: CASSREHEQYF

size: few
V: TRBV29-1
J: TRBJ2-7
CDR3: CSVVAGGSYEQYF

size: NA
V: TRBV27
J: TRBJ2-7
CDR3: CASSFAGSYEQYF

size: NA
V: TRBV7-9
J: TRBJ2-7
CDR3: CASSPRPAGTSGRGEQYF

size: NA
V: TRBV6-1
J: TRBJ1-1
CDR3: CASSPRRDPGTEAFF

size: NA
V: TRBV5-1
J: TRBJ2-7
CDR3: CASSPLAGGGYEQYF

size: NA
V: TRBV21-1
J: TRBJ1-2
CDR3: CASSKTSGYTF

size: NA
V: TRBV28
J: TRBJ1-5
CDR3: CASSSGDGFGNQPQHF

size: NA
V: TRBV6-5
J: TRBJ1-5
CDR3: CASSYRAGTEAQHF

size: NA
V: TRBV19
J: TRBJ2-1
CDR3: CASSIDLWTSDNEQFF

size: NA
V: TRBV28
J: TRBJ2-7
CDR3: CASSLGGQGAKYEQYF

size: few
V: TRBV5-1
J: TRBJ1-2
CDR3: CASSLDRANYGYTF

size: once
V: TRBV19
J: TRBJ1-2
CDR3: CASNSQGRDYGYTF

size: few
V: TRBV5-4
J: TRBJ1-1
CDR3: CASSLARGVAFF

size: NA
V: TRBV6-5
J: TRBJ1-2
CDR3: CASSEQGGHPSYTF

size: few
V: TRBV7-9
J: TRBJ2-7
CDR3: CASSPRGTGDEQYF

size: NA
V: TRBV2
J: TRBJ2-7
CDR3: CASSARSLYEQYF